Described below is a single TCR beta chain sequence and its context. J was trimmed by 0 bases and V by 0 bases; bases with no gene match: 9. CDR3 length: 18 residues. CDR1 is SEHNR and CDR2 is FQNEAQ in the germline V gene (reference sequence). This specimen belongs to a study of regulatory T cells in long-lasting Graves disease. Regarding time point: newly diagnosed GD, antithyroid drugs for less than 3 months. Extracted RNA from PBMCs served as the source of the TCR library. Arm-PCR of CDR3 regions and iRepertoire HTBI primers were used to build TCR beta libraries. TCRdb analysed the multiplex PCR reads with MiXCR anew, one entry per CDR3 protein. The repertoire holds 350,000 to 550,000 distinct CDR3 sequences, with less than 20% as singletons. These records were also assigned to another study, of T cells in Graves' hyperthyroidism and ophthalmopathy.

Sequencing was performed on peripheral blood mononuclear cells (PBMCs), taken at new diagnosis, from a patient treated with antithyroid drugs. This TCR came from a woman younger than 35 with Graves disease. The gene calls are TRBV7-9 and TRBJ2-3; 7 bases are shared with TRBD2. In DNA, the CDR3 is TGTGCCAGCAGCTTAGCGGGGGGGGAGCCCTTGAGCACAGATACGCAGTATTTT. Translation gives CASSLAGGEPLSTDTQYF.